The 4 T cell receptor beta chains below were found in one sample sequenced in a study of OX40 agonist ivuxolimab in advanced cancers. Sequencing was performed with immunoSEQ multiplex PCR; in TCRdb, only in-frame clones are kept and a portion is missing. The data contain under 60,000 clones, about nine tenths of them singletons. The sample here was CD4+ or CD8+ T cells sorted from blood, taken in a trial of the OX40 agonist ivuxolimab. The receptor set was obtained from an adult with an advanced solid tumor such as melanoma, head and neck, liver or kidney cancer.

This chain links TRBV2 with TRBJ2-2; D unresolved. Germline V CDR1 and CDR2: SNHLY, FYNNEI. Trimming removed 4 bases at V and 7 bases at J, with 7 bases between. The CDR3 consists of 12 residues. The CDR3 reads CASSVGYGELFF. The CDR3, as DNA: TGTGCCAGCAGTGTGGGGTACGGGGAGCTGTTTTTT.

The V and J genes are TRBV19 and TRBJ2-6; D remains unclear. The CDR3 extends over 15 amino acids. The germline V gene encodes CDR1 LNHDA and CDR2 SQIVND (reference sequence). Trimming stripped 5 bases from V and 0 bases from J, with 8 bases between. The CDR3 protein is CASSPQVSGANVLTF. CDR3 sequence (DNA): TGTGCCAGTAGTCCGCAGGTCTCTGGGGCCAACGTCCTGACTTTC.

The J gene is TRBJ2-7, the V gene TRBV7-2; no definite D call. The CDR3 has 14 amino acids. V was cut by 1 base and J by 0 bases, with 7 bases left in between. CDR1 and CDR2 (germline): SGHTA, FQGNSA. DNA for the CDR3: TGTGCCAGCAGCTTAGAAGGCAGCTCCTACGAGCAGTACTTC. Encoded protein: CASSLEGSSYEQYF. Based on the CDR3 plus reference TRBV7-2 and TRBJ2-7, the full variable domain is GAGVSQSPSNKVTEKGKDVELRCDPISGHTALYWYRQSLGQGLEFLIYFQGNSAPDKSGLPSDRFSAERTGGSVSTLTIQRTQQEDSAVYLCASSLEGSSYEQYFGPGTRLTVT.

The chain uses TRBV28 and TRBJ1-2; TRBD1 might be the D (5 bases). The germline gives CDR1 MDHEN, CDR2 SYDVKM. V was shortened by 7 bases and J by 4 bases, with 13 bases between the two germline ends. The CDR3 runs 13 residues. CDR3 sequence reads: CASTGAGRYGYTF. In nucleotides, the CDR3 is TGTGCCAGCACCGGCGCAGGGCGCTATGGCTACACCTTC.